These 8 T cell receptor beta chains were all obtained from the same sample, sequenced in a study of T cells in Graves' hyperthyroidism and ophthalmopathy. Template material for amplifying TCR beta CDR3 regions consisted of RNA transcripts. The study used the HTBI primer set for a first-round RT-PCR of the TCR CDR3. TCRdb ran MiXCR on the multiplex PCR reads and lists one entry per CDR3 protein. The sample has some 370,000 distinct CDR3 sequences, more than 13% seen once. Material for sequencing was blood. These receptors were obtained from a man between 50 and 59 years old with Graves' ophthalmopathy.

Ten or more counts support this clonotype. Here the CDR3 DNA reads TGTGCCAGCAGCTTAGTCCACCCTTGGAATGAGCAGTTCTTC. It specifies CASSLVHPWNEQFF. The chain links TRBV7-9 to TRBJ2-1; D is unclear. This CDR3 spans 14 amino acids. V was cut by 1 base and J by 7 bases, with 11 bases left in between. Germline-derived CDR1 and CDR2 are SEHNR and FQNEAQ (reference sequence).

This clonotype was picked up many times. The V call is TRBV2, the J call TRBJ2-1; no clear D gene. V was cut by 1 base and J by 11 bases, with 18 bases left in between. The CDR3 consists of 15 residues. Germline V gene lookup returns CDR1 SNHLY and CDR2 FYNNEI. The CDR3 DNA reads TGTGCCAGCAGTGAAGAGCTGGTCTCCGTAGGGAAGCAGTTCTTC. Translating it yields CASSEELVSVGKQFF.

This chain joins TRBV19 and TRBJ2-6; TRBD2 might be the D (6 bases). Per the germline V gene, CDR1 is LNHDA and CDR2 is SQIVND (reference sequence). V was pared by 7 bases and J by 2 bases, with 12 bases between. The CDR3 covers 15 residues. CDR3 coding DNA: TGTGCCAGTAATGATGCGGGGCCTGGGGCCAACGTCCTGACTTTC. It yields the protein CASNDAGPGANVLTF.

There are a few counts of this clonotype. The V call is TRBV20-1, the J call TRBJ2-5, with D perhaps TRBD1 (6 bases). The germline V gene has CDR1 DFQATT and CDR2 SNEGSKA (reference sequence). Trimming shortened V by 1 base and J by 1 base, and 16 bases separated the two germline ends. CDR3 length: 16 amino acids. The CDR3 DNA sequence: TGCAGTGCTAGAGGGCTCAGGACAGAGATCCAAGAGACCCAGTACTTC. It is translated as CSARGLRTEIQETQYF.

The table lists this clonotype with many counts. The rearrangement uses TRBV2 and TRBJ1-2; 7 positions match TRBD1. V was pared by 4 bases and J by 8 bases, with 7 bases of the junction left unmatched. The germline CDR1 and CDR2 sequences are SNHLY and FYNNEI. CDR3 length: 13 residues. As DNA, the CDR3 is TGTGCCAGCAGTGCAGACAGGGTGTCCGGCTACACCTTC. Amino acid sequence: CASSADRVSGYTF.

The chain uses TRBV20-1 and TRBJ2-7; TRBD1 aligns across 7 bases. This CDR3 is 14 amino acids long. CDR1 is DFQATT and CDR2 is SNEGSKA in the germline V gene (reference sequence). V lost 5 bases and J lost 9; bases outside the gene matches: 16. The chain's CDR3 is CSAAPQGSLYGQYF. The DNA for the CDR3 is TGCAGTGCTGCCCCACAGGGGAGCCTTTATGGGCAGTACTTC.

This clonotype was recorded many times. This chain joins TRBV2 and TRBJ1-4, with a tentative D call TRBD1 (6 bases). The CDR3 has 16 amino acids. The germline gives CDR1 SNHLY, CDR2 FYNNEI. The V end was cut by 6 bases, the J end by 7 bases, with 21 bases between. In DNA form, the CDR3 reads TGTGCCAGCAGGCGGACAGCCCAGGTTTTTTCTGAAAAACTGTTTTTT. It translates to CASRRTAQVFSEKLFF.

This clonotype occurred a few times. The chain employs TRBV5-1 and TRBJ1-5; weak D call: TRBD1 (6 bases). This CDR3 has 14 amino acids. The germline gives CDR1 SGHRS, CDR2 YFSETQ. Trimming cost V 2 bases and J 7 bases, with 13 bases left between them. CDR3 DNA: TGCGCCAGCAGCTTCGAAGGGGGTTGGCAGCCCCAGCATTTT. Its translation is CASSFEGGWQPQHF.